This TCR beta chain derives from a study of cytomegalovirus exposure and HLA in healthy donors. About the research overall: Out of approximately 170 million T cells, an earlier analysis found 117 million unique TCR beta sequences in total.

The V end lost 5 bases, the J end lost 0 bases, and 11 bases lay between the germline ends. This CDR3 is 16 amino acids long. Per the germline V gene, CDR1 is SEHNR and CDR2 is FQNEAQ (reference sequence). PCR was performed using 60 Vbeta and 13 Jbeta primers. TCRdb's copy holds only in-frame clones and misses some; the assay was immunoSEQ multiplex PCR. Here the sample spans just over 150,000 clones, approximately 79% being singletons. The clonotype originates from a woman aged 45 to 65 in good health and CMV-seropositive. Sequencing input: PBMCs. The chain uses TRBV7-9 and TRBJ2-6, with a weak D call TRBD1 (6 bases). CDR3 in amino acids: CASSAPGHSGANVLTF. The DNA of the CDR3 is TGTGCCAGCAGCGCACCGGGACACTCTGGGGCCAACGTCCTGACTTTC.